These T cell receptor beta chains were read from a single sample in a study of T cells in narcolepsy. Generated by immunoSEQ multiplex PCR, the TCRdb table keeps only in-frame clones and is missing some. The sample records tens of thousands of clones, around 87% being singletons. Sequences were obtained from memory (CD45RA-) CD4+ T cells from blood. Receptors were obtained from a human donor in good health. CDR3s leave out the opening cysteine and the closing phenylalanine or tryptophan. Fields, in order: V gene, CDR3 protein.

>TRBV21-1
ASSKPGRRNTEAF
>TRBV19
ASTPTWTAEAF
>TRBV7-6
ASSLAGEQF
>TRBV6-6
ASSYGTPGPETQY
>TRBV6-7
ASSPHQGAGTGEPF
>TRBV25-1
ASMGPQGVTKAF
>TRBV19
ASSNLAGALDTQY
>TRBV4-2
ASSQNPGLSVAF
>TRBV4-1
ASSQEPASTNEKLF
>TRBV23-1
ASSPPTGNGYT
>TRBV5-6
ASSLGIITGSNQPQH
>TRBV28
ASTELAGLGEQY
>TRBV27
ASSLVRGSGELF
>TRBV30
AWGGNEQY
>TRBV6-1
ASSEAWDRRYGYT
>TRBV18
ASSPRQGTYGYT
>TRBV30
AWKPGDGTEAF
>TRBV2
ASSEGRWIYGYT
>TRBV5-4
ASSFGGGSEAF
>TRBV25-1
ASSEYNRDRGHTEAF
>TRBV6-1
ASSEAASRGPYEQY
>TRBV13
ASSSGASGLNEQF
>TRBV5-1
ASSLGDRDEDTQY
>TRBV21-1
ASTPGVKDPALSVPHEQY
>TRBV6-1
ASSEEGHTIY
>TRBV28
AISREGWEQF
>TRBV5-4
ASSLGGKGTEAF
>TRBV23-1
AVMSGGQNYEQY
>TRBV6-5
ASGRGVLVPEAF
>TRBV6-5
ASSPLHEQY
>TRBV30
ACRGKSSYNEQF
>TRBV5-4
ASSPDRVLLMNTEAF
>TRBV5-1
ASSLIAESGELF
>TRBV19
ASSEGSGREKSYEQY
>TRBV7-2
ASSLMGQANEKLF
>TRBV7-3
ASSLTSTGSYNEQF
>TRBV6-1
ASSQAAAHSPLH
>TRBV4-2
ASSQDLGTRLHNEQF
>TRBV10-3
AISEIGEETQY
>TRBV7-9
ASSSGVEGEKLF
>TRBV2
ASGPGTGGYNEQF
>TRBV2
ASTKNAGSKAF
>TRBV11-1
ASSGFYQGEQY
>TRBV30
AWSKERENSPLH
>TRBV2
ASSTGLGYEQY
>TRBV4-1
ASSQDGRQGTNEKLF
>TRBV6-1
ASSTQGLSGELF
>TRBV25-1
ASSEVGLAAGTDTQY
>TRBV29-1
SASMDFQEQY
>TRBV5-5
ASIGGSYTEAF
>TRBV6-1
ASLPGPSTDTQY